These T cell receptor beta chains were read from a single sample in a study of blood T cell repertoires in COVID-19. The assay was immunoSEQ multiplex PCR, and TCRdb's table has in-frame clones only and misses some. The sample contains about 100,000 clones, roughly 90% of which appear only once. Source material: peripheral blood. Receptors were obtained from a human donor with active COVID-19. The donor label of this sample is uncertain. Each CDR3 is given with its conserved first and last residue. The listing skips clone size in some rows; elsewhere it reads once, few, many or a size class.

few TRBV6-5 CASRQSNQPQHF
once TRBV29-1 CSVESQGIYGYTF
NA TRBV30 CAWMRKPRLGGYTF
once TRBV13 CASSSQGTGKAGANVLTF
NA TRBV19 CASSSDRSRYEQYF
NA TRBV7-8 CASSLRDISSYNSPLHF
few TRBV7-9 CASSLETEQPQHF
NA TRBV28 CASSRAGGGYTF
NA TRBV5-1 CASSSYFRAGGPNEQFF
NA TRBV2 CASRMGLAGTDTQYF
NA TRBV19 CASSTNFGTGIEKLFF
NA TRBV7-2 CASSLEASGVTGELFF
NA TRBV6-2/TRBV6-3 CASSYPSDSTQETQYF
NA TRBV29-1 CSVAGTASEKLFF
NA TRBV18 CASSPSGQTTSFYGYTF
NA TRBV27 CASSPGQGRRSTEAFF
NA TRBV19 CASSIRRGLDAEAFF
NA TRBV6-2/TRBV6-3 CASSNQGILLTDTQYF
few TRBV5-4 CASSRDRGYGYTF
NA TRBV15 CATSRDMRTGELFF
NA TRBV6-5 CASSSSTDTQYF
NA TRBV3-1/TRBV3-2 CASSQGAAFGNQPQHF
few TRBV6-1 CASSERRGWDTGELFF
NA TRBV19 CASTIGAEAFF
NA TRBV7-2 CASSFGTSGGKTQYF
once TRBV7-8 CASSLFWASGGAATEAFF
NA TRBV7-2 CASMPDYTFQETQYF
once TRBV27 CASTPRLAGPPRVQETQYF
NA TRBV13 CASSFFGEKLFF
NA TRBV11-2 CASSPAPAGAGYTF
NA TRBV14 CASSRTGPYGYTF
NA TRBV28 CASSVHDRGLMQYF
NA TRBV18 CASSKDRGSYEQYF
NA TRBV9 CASSVEGSGGPYNEQFF
NA TRBV18 CASSQKTGVNTEAFF
NA TRBV11-2 CASSSTYEQYF
NA TRBV9 CASSPTLTGSSYNEQFF
once TRBV6-5 CASRRTGGSEAFF
NA TRBV30 CARGTAYGYTF
NA TRBV19 CASSLLAGGTSTDTQYF
once TRBV29-1 CSVAQAKDTQYF
NA TRBV4-3 CASSQTTGVYNEQFF